These 26 T cell receptor beta chains originate from one sample sequenced in a study of cytomegalovirus exposure and HLA in healthy donors. The PCR ran on 60 Vbeta and 13 Jbeta primers. Repertoires were generated with immunoSEQ multiplex PCR, while TCRdb's copy carries only in-frame clones and drops some. The sample lists roughly 170,000 clones, roughly 84% seen once, with about 1.3% in the top ten. The specimen was PBMCs. The receptors were gathered from a girl aged 2 to 9 in good health and CMV-seropositive.

The chain employs TRBV5-1 and TRBJ1-2, with D hard to call. V lost 0 bases and J lost 4, with 13 bases in between. CDR3 size: 15 residues. CDR1 and CDR2 from the germline V gene are SGHRS and YFSETQ. The CDR3 bases are TGCGCCAGCAGCTTGGCTGGAGAGTTTGGCTATGGCTACACCTTC. It codes for CASSLAGEFGYGYTF.

A word on this clone: Here the CDR3 omits its conserved ending phenylalanine or tryptophan, so a read error is the likely source. The J gene is TRBJ1-5, the V gene TRBV7-8; D perhaps matches TRBD1 (6 bases). CDR1 and CDR2 from the germline V gene are SGHVS and FQNEAQ. V gave up 4 bases and J gave up 4 bases, with 17 bases separating them. The length of the CDR3 is 16 residues. The CDR3 loop reads CASSSRTVKVNQPQHS. The CDR3 DNA reads TGTGCCAGCAGCTCCAGGACAGTAAAAGTTAATCAGCCCCAGCATTCT.

The chain couples TRBV15 to TRBJ1-1, with TRBD1 as a possible D gene (6 bases). Germline lookup yields CDR1 LNHNV and CDR2 YYDKDF (reference sequence). The CDR3 is 14 residues long. V lost 2 bases, J lost 3 bases, and 10 bases lay in between. The CDR3: CATSRQGWDTEAFF. The CDR3 nucleotides read TGTGCCACCAGCAGACAGGGGTGGGACACTGAAGCTTTCTTT.

The chain combines TRBV5-4 with TRBJ1-1; TRBD1 matches 9 bases. CDR1 and CDR2 (germline): SGHNT, YYREEE (reference sequence). The ends lost 3 bases at V and 2 bases at J; junction bases unmatched: 2. The CDR3 spans 14 residues. CDR3 loop: CASSSGQGNTEAFF. CDR3 nucleotides: TGTGCCAGCAGCTCGGGACAGGGAAACACTGAAGCTTTCTTT.

J is TRBJ1-1 and V is TRBV7-3; perhaps TRBD1 as D (6 bases). The germline V and J ends were trimmed by 1 base and 11 bases, with 17 bases remaining between them. Germline CDR1 and CDR2: SGHTA and FQGTGA. This CDR3 is built from 14 residues. The CDR3 spells CASSLMGGPNPAFF. The CDR3 nucleotides are TGTGCCAGCAGCTTAATGGGGGGGCCTAATCCGGCTTTCTTT.

The V gene is TRBV28, the J gene TRBJ2-7; 11 nucleotides line up with TRBD2. Trimming cost V 6 bases and J 0 bases; bases outside gene matches: 13. This CDR3 is 18 amino acids long. Germline lookup yields CDR1 MDHEN and CDR2 SYDVKM. The CDR3 DNA reads TGTGCCAGCAGCCTAAGACTAGCGGGACCGGTTAGCTCCTACGAGCAGTACTTC. This translates into CASSLRLAGPVSSYEQYF. The full variable domain, in which reference TRBV28 and TRBJ2-7 provide the parts outside the CDR3, is DVKVTQSSRYLVKRTGEKVFLECVQDMDHENMFWYRQDPGLGLRLIYFSYDVKMKEKGDIPEGYSVSREKKERFSLILESASTNQTSMYLCASSLRLAGPVSSYEQYFGPGTRLTVT.

J is TRBJ2-7 and V is TRBV27; D perhaps matches TRBD2 (6 bases). CDR1 and CDR2 from the germline V gene are MNHEY and SMNVEV (reference sequence). The CDR3 is 14 amino acids. Trimming took 5 bases from V and 2 from J, leaving 13 bases between them. The CDR3 coding sequence is TGTGCCAGCAGTCGGGAGACACGACCCTACGAGCAGTACTTC. Its protein is CASSRETRPYEQYF.

The V call is TRBV12-5, the J call TRBJ2-5; TRBD1 agrees at 7 bases. The better agreement between TRBJ2-7 and the DNA end casts doubt on the J call. This CDR3 comprises 15 residues. Germline CDR1 LGHNT, CDR2 FRNRAP. CDR3 bases: TGTGCTAGTGGTTTGACCCTTGGGACAGTCCACGAGCAGTACTTC. This codes for CASGLTLGTVHEQYF.

This chain joins TRBV6-5 and TRBJ1-2, with TRBD1 matching 7 bases. The length of the CDR3 is 14 residues. Trimming cost V 5 bases and J 2 bases; bases outside gene matches: 5. CDR1 is MNHEY, CDR2 SVGAGI, per germline. DNA for the CDR3: TGTGCCAGCAGTAGAGACAGGGCGAACTATGGCTACACCTTC. This encodes CASSRDRANYGYTF.

This clone was seen more than once but under ten times. The gene calls are TRBV30 and TRBJ1-1; D ambiguous. Per germline, CDR1 GTSNPN and CDR2 SVGIG (reference sequence). Trimming took off 4 bases at V and 6 bases at J, with 12 bases between the two ends. The CDR3 consists of 12 residues. CDR3 sequence reads: CAWTLMESEAFF. As DNA, the CDR3 is TGTGCCTGGACCTTGATGGAGTCTGAAGCTTTCTTT.

This clone was seen only once. J is TRBJ1-2 and V is TRBV7-2; no definite D call. This CDR3 is built from 14 residues. Per the germline V gene, CDR1 is SGHTA and CDR2 is FQGNSA. V was pared by 2 bases and J by 2 bases, with 9 bases between. The CDR3 sequence is CASSLNRGNYGYTF. The CDR3 nucleotides read TGTGCCAGCAGCTTAAACCGAGGAAACTATGGCTACACCTTC.

This clone was picked up one time. The V and J genes are TRBV13 and TRBJ2-3; a possible D gene is TRBD2 (5 bases). V was cut by 1 base and J by 4 bases, with 15 bases left in between. Germline CDR1 and CDR2: PRHDT and FYEKMQ (reference sequence). This CDR3 is built from 16 residues. The CDR3 sequence: CASSLVISEGADTQYF. CDR3 nucleotide sequence: TGTGCCAGCAGCTTAGTGATTAGCGAAGGCGCAGATACGCAGTATTTT.

The chain carries TRBV6-5 and TRBJ2-7, with 10 bases fitting TRBD1. Germline CDR1 and CDR2: MNHEY and SVGAGI. The CDR3 runs 15 residues. J lost 2 bases, V lost 7 bases, and 8 bases had no gene match. The CDR3 region is CASNPGQGIPYEQYF. The CDR3 coding sequence is TGTGCCAGCAACCCGGGACAGGGGATTCCCTACGAGCAGTACTTC.

This clone was picked up one time. The CDR3 reads CASSFLSGELFF. The CDR3 coding sequence is TGTGCCAGCAGTTTTCTGTCCGGGGAGCTGTTTTTT. V is TRBV27 and J is TRBJ2-2; D is uncertain. The V end was cut by 3 bases, the J end by 6 bases, with 5 bases between. There are 12 residues in the CDR3. Per the germline V gene, CDR1 is MNHEY and CDR2 is SMNVEV (reference sequence).

The chain links TRBV27 to TRBJ2-3; 9 positions match TRBD2. Trimming removed 2 bases from V and 3 bases from J; junction bases left unmatched: 15. CDR1 MNHEY and CDR2 SMNVEV come from the germline V gene (reference sequence). The CDR3 loop spans 19 amino acids. In nucleotides, the CDR3 is TGTGCCAGCAGTTTACGTCCGGCCAGCGGGAGGACGCGAACAGATACGCAGTATTTT. This sequence encodes CASSLRPASGRTRTDTQYF.

The V call is TRBV5-1, the J call TRBJ2-1; TRBD2 aligns across 7 bases. The CDR3 spans 14 residues. CDR1 is SGHRS and CDR2 is YFSETQ in the germline V gene. With V trimmed by 5 bases and J by 7 bases, 9 bases remained unmatched. CDR3 sequence: CASRMGGSGNEQFF. The CDR3 nucleotides are TGCGCCAGCAGAATGGGGGGGAGTGGAAATGAGCAGTTCTTC. Drawing the rest from reference TRBV5-1 and TRBJ2-1, the complete variable domain is KAGVTQTPRYLIKTRGQQVTLSCSPISGHRSVSWYQQTPGQGLQFLFEYFSETQRNKGNFPGRFSGRQFSNSRSEMNVSTLELGDSALYLCASRMGGSGNEQFFGPGTRLTVL.

The gene calls are TRBV28 and TRBJ1-1, with D perhaps TRBD1 (6 bases). The CDR3 contains 14 residues. CDR1 MDHEN and CDR2 SYDVKM come from the germline V gene. The V gene lost 7 bases and the J gene lost 2 bases, with 14 bases spanning the gap. CDR3 in amino acids: CASIPGTTNTEAFF. The CDR3 DNA is TGTGCCAGCATCCCCGGGACAACCAACACTGAAGCTTTCTTT.

The J gene is TRBJ2-1, the V gene TRBV9, with a possible D match to TRBD2 (5 bases). V lost 4 bases and J 0 bases, leaving 20 bases between the germline ends. This CDR3 contains 18 residues. Germline-derived CDR1 and CDR2 are SGDLS and YYNGEE. CDR3 amino acids: CASSQPTSIRSSYNEQFF. The CDR3 DNA is TGTGCCAGCAGCCAACCTACTAGTATACGGAGCTCCTACAATGAGCAGTTCTTC.

V gene TRBV10-3 combines with J gene TRBJ1-2, with D hard to call. V lost 2 bases and J lost 7, with 11 bases in between. This CDR3 spans 13 amino acids. Germline V gives CDR1 ENHRY, CDR2 SYGVKD. CDR3 region: CAISEAEGGGYTF. Written as DNA, the CDR3 is TGTGCCATCAGTGAGGCGGAGGGAGGTGGCTACACCTTC.

The V gene is TRBV9, the J gene TRBJ2-5; 8 bases agree with TRBD2. The better agreement between TRBJ2-7 and the DNA end casts doubt on the J call. The CDR3 runs to 15 residues. Germline V lookup: CDR1 SGDLS, CDR2 YYNGEE. The CDR3 region has the DNA TGTGCCAGCAGCGTGTCGGGAGGGGCTCCCTACGAGCAGTACTTC. It translates to CASSVSGGAPYEQYF.

This clone appeared a single time. The chain is built from TRBV5-1 and TRBJ2-5; 9 nucleotides line up with TRBD1. Germline CDR1 reads SGHRS; CDR2 reads YFSETQ. After removal of 3 bases from V and 4 bases from J, the junction contained 10 bases not matched to a gene. CDR3 length: 16 amino acids. CDR3 sequence reads: CASSSDRGGLGETQYF. The CDR3 nucleotides are TGCGCCAGCAGCTCCGACAGGGGGGGTCTCGGAGAGACCCAGTACTTC. Combining the CDR3 with reference TRBV5-1 and TRBJ2-5 gives the whole variable domain KAGVTQTPRYLIKTRGQQVTLSCSPISGHRSVSWYQQTPGQGLQFLFEYFSETQRNKGNFPGRFSGRQFSNSRSEMNVSTLELGDSALYLCASSSDRGGLGETQYFGPGTRLLVL.

The chain has TRBV4-2 and TRBJ1-4; D might be TRBD1 (6 bases). The CDR3 contains 18 residues. In germline, CDR1 is LGHNA, CDR2 YNFKEQ. The V and J ends lost 4 bases and 10 bases respectively, with 28 bases between them. The CDR3 region is CASSLEPRTVPFVGKLFF. CDR3 nucleotide sequence: TGTGCCAGCAGCCTAGAGCCTAGGACAGTCCCTTTTGTGGGAAAACTGTTTTTT.

V is TRBV16 and J is TRBJ2-3; maybe TRBD1 (6 bases). Trimming cost V 3 bases and J 0 bases, with 13 bases left between them. The germline CDR1 and CDR2 sequences are KGHSY and FQNENV. There are 16 residues in the CDR3. The CDR3 DNA reads TGTGCCAGCAGCCATTCTACAGGGATGAGCACAGATACGCAGTATTTT. Translation: CASSHSTGMSTDTQYF.

V and J are TRBV6-1 and TRBJ2-5; 7 positions match TRBD1. The junction had 12 bases not matched to a gene; V was cut back by 3 bases and J by 8 bases. Per the germline V gene, CDR1 is MNHNS and CDR2 is SASEGT. The CDR3 has 15 residues. The CDR3 DNA reads TGTGCCAGCAGTGATTTCCTGAGACAGGGTGGCACCCAGTACTTC. Protein sequence: CASSDFLRQGGTQYF.

Only a few counts were recorded for this clone. The gene calls are TRBV4-1 and TRBJ1-4, with D maybe TRBD1 (5 bases). Trimming left V 3 bases short and J 10 bases short, with 12 bases between. CDR1 MGHRA and CDR2 YSYEKL come from the germline V gene. The CDR3 covers 13 residues. For the CDR3, the DNA is TGCGCCAGCAGCCAGACAGCTATGGGAAAACTGTTTTTT. Translating gives CASSQTAMGKLFF.

V usage is TRBV12-5 and J usage is TRBJ1-5; the D is unclear. The V and J ends lost 6 bases and 5 bases respectively, with 11 bases between them. The CDR3 is 13 amino acids. Germline assignment: CDR1 LGHNT and CDR2 FRNRAP. The CDR3 sequence: CASGVRSDQPQHF. Written as DNA, the CDR3 is TGTGCTAGTGGAGTGAGGAGCGATCAGCCCCAGCATTTT.